The clone carrying this T cell receptor (beta chain) was recorded only once. Without the conserved terminal phenylalanine or tryptophan, this CDR3 likely stems from a read error. TCRdb passed the 5' RACE reads through MiXCR, listing each CDR3 protein once. This sample has roughly 190,000 distinct CDR3 sequences, with more than 15% found just once. The sample is drawn from a study of identical twins. Germline V gives CDR1 SGDLS, CDR2 YYNGEE. V lost 3 bases, J lost 0 bases, and 13 bases lay in between. CDR3 length equals 15 residues. The sample was also reused in another study, on T cells expressing NK-cell markers. That publication notes: HCMV seropositivity marked most of the eight sequenced donors; one was seronegative. The CD3+CD56-NKG2C+ fraction of a handful of donors was also led by these clonotypes.

The chain carries TRBV9 and TRBJ2-7, with D perhaps assigned TRBD1 or TRBD2 (6 bases each). The receptor was isolated from a young woman in good health. The sequenced sample was CD8+ T cells sorted from blood. DNA for the CDR3: TGTGCCAGCAGCGAAGGCGGGACAAGCTCCTACGAGCAGTACTAC. This codes for CASSEGGTSSYEQYY.